This T cell receptor beta chain was sequenced during a study of identical twins. TCRdb passed the 5' RACE reads through MiXCR, listing each CDR3 protein once. The table lists about 280,000 distinct CDR3 sequences, under 9% of them singletons. Germline loops: CDR1 MNHNY, CDR2 SVGAGI (reference sequence). The CDR3 loop spans 13 amino acids. With 5 bases removed from V and 1 base from J, the gap between germline ends came to 8 bases. This clonotype was found many times. These data were also filed under a second study, of yellow fever vaccine responses in identical twins.

The chain has TRBV6-6 and TRBJ2-5; no reliable D call. This TCR derives from a woman under 30 in good health. Specimen: memory (CD45RO+) T cells sorted from blood. CDR3 DNA: TGTGCCAGCAGTCAACCCTCCCAAGAGACCCAGTACTTC. It specifies CASSQPSQETQYF.